One and the same sample provided the 32 T cell receptor beta chains below, sequenced in a study of PD-L1 blockade in urothelial cancer. Method: immunoSEQ multiplex PCR; TCRdb's copy keeps in-frame clones and lacks some. The sample has about 44,000 clones; approximately 82% are singletons. Sequenced here: PBMCs, sampled around atezolizumab (anti-PD-L1) treatment. These receptor sequences come from a man between 65 and 85 years old with urothelial cancer.

This clone was seen only once. The chain uses TRBV20-1 and TRBJ1-2, with D hard to call. CDR1 and CDR2 (germline): DFQATT, SNEGSKA (reference sequence). V was trimmed by 5 bases and J by 8 bases, leaving 12 bases between them. This CDR3 is built from 11 residues. The CDR3 nucleotides read TGCAGTGCTTCTTTCATACAAGGCTACACCTTC. Its protein is CSASFIQGYTF.

The chain uses TRBV6-6 and TRBJ1-2; no definite D call. This CDR3 contains 14 residues. Deletions cut 3 bases from V and 6 bases from J, with 14 bases between. CDR1 is MNHNY and CDR2 is SVGAGI in the germline V gene (reference sequence). Here the CDR3 DNA reads TGTGCCAGCAGTTATCGCCCCGGGAGGGATGGCTACACCTTC. As protein: CASSYRPGRDGYTF.

The chain joins TRBV9 to TRBJ1-2, with 8 positions matching TRBD1. Germline V gene data show CDR1 as SGDLS and CDR2 as YYNGEE. The V segment lost 3 bases and the J segment 3 bases; nucleotides outside the gene matches: 7. The CDR3 has 15 amino acids. CDR3 sequence: CASSGQGAGDYGYTF. Written as DNA, the CDR3 is TGTGCCAGCAGCGGCCAGGGGGCTGGGGACTATGGCTACACCTTC.

This rearrangement joins TRBV30 to TRBJ1-2; a possible D gene is TRBD1 (5 bases). Per germline, CDR1 GTSNPN and CDR2 SVGIG (reference sequence). There are 12 residues in the CDR3. V was clipped by 4 bases and J by 6 bases, with 12 bases between them. CDR3 amino acids: CAWNGGEHGYTF. The CDR3 DNA follows: TGTGCCTGGAACGGGGGGGAACATGGCTACACCTTC.

The chain employs TRBV18 and TRBJ1-2; D is unclear. CDR3 length equals 14 residues. Germline loops: CDR1 KGHSH, CDR2 LQKENI. V was shortened by 4 bases and J by 3 bases, with 12 bases between the two germline ends. The CDR3 reads CASSQFGGDYGYTF. CDR3 nucleotides: TGTGCCAGCTCACAGTTCGGCGGCGACTATGGCTACACCTTC.

This chain connects TRBV15 to TRBJ2-7, with TRBD2 as a possible D gene (6 bases). CDR1 is LNHNV and CDR2 is YYDKDF in the germline V gene (reference sequence). This CDR3 spans 14 amino acids. The ends were cut back, 3 bases at V and 6 bases at J, with 15 bases in the middle. The CDR3 DNA is TGTGCCACCAGCAGGTCGGGACTTATTGCCGAGCAGTACTTC. Its translation: CATSRSGLIAEQYF.

The chain links TRBV6-1 to TRBJ2-7, with 7 bases fitting TRBD1. The CDR3 extends over 14 amino acids. With 4 bases clipped from V and 2 bases from J, the junction kept 5 bases outside the gene matches. CDR1 and CDR2 (germline): MNHNS, SASEGT. This CDR3 reads CASSVNRGTYEQYF. The CDR3, as DNA: TGTGCCAGCAGTGTGAACAGGGGAACCTACGAGCAGTACTTC.

This chain links TRBV10-3 with TRBJ2-1; the match to TRBD1 covers 10 bases. CDR3 size: 14 residues. Looked up from germline, CDR1 is ENHRY and CDR2 is SYGVKD. V shed 8 bases and J 6 bases; nucleotides not matched to a gene: 7. The CDR3 loop is CAIGGTGDVNEQFF. The CDR3 DNA reads as TGTGCCATCGGGGGGACAGGGGACGTCAATGAGCAGTTCTTC.

The V and J genes are TRBV11-3 and TRBJ2-3, with D possibly matching TRBD1 (6 bases). V gave up 2 bases and J gave up 7 bases, with 10 bases separating them. The germline CDR1 and CDR2 sequences are SGHNT and YENEEA. This CDR3 is 13 amino acids long. For the CDR3, the DNA is TGTGCCAGCAGCTTAAGGCAGGGGAATACGCAGTATTTT. This translates into CASSLRQGNTQYF.

The rearrangement links TRBV7-9 to TRBJ1-2; D gene uncertain. Germline V CDR1 and CDR2: SEHNR, FQNEAQ (reference sequence). V gave up 0 bases and J gave up 8 bases, with 10 bases separating them. CDR3 length equals 13 residues. CDR3 in DNA: TGTGCCAGCAGCTTAGCGGAGGGTAACGGCTACACCTTC. Its translation is CASSLAEGNGYTF.

The J gene is TRBJ1-5, the V gene TRBV6-1; 7 nucleotides line up with TRBD1. Germline V gene lookup returns CDR1 MNHNS and CDR2 SASEGT. The CDR3 extends over 16 amino acids. The ends lost 3 bases at V and 2 bases at J; junction bases unmatched: 7. CDR3 protein: CASSDLLTGGNQPQHF. The CDR3 bases are TGTGCCAGCAGTGACCTCCTCACAGGGGGCAATCAGCCCCAGCATTTT.

The chain is built from TRBV9 and TRBJ2-1; 14 bases agree with TRBD2. The CDR3 covers 20 residues. The V segment lost 4 bases and the J segment 1 base; nucleotides outside the gene matches: 13. CDR1 is SGDLS and CDR2 is YYNGEE in the germline V gene. The CDR3 loop is CASSLTSGRAFGLSYNEQFF. The CDR3 nucleotides read TGTGCCAGCAGCTTGACTAGCGGGAGGGCCTTTGGCCTTTCCTACAATGAGCAGTTCTTC.

The rearrangement uses TRBV28 and TRBJ1-1, with D possibly being TRBD1 (5 bases). The CDR3 is 13 residues long. V was clipped by 6 bases and J by 11 bases, with 19 bases between them. CDR1 is MDHEN and CDR2 is SYDVKM in the germline V gene. CDR3 DNA: TGTGCCAGCAGCCCCTACCAGGGCGCGGGGGCTTTCTTT. Amino acid sequence: CASSPYQGAGAFF.

This clone was picked up a small number of times. This rearrangement joins TRBV7-9 to TRBJ1-5; D is perhaps TRBD1 (5 bases). Trimming removed 3 bases from V and 2 bases from J, with 11 bases in between. Per the germline V gene, CDR1 is SEHNR and CDR2 is FQNEAQ (reference sequence). The CDR3 runs to 15 residues. This CDR3 is CASSLETGGNQPQHF. CDR3 bases: TGTGCCAGCAGCTTGGAAACGGGGGGCAATCAGCCCCAGCATTTT. The whole variable domain, remainder taken from reference TRBV7-9 and TRBJ1-5, is DTGVSQNPRHKITKRGQNVTFRCDPISEHNRLYWYRQTLGQGPEFLTYFQNEAQLEKSRLLSDRFSAERPKGSFSTLEIQRTEQGDSAMYLCASSLETGGNQPQHFGDGTRLSIL.

Turning to this clone: Other DNA sequences in the same sample also yield this CDR3. The gene calls are TRBV28 and TRBJ2-7, with 12 bases that match TRBD2. This CDR3 has 15 amino acids. Germline V gene lookup returns CDR1 MDHEN and CDR2 SYDVKM. V lost 6 bases to trimming and J lost 6 bases; unmatched junction nucleotides: 9. The CDR3 loop is CASSPRLAGVGEQYF. CDR3 DNA sequence: TGTGCCAGCAGCCCCCGACTAGCGGGAGTGGGCGAGCAGTACTTC. Using reference TRBV28 and TRBJ2-7 for the parts outside the CDR3, the full variable domain is DVKVTQSSRYLVKRTGEKVFLECVQDMDHENMFWYRQDPGLGLRLIYFSYDVKMKEKGDIPEGYSVSREKKERFSLILESASTNQTSMYLCASSPRLAGVGEQYFGPGTRLTVT.

The V call is TRBV28, the J call TRBJ1-2; weak D call: TRBD1 (5 bases). Trimming shortened V by 6 bases and J by 1 base, and 15 bases separated the two germline ends. Germline V gene data show CDR1 as MDHEN and CDR2 as SYDVKM. The CDR3 runs to 15 residues. DNA of the CDR3: TGTGCCAGCAGCAACCCCAGGGCTGTTAACTATGGCTACACCTTC. Protein sequence: CASSNPRAVNYGYTF.

The V and J genes are TRBV15 and TRBJ2-1, with 10 positions matching TRBD1. V was clipped by 8 bases and J by 8 bases; unmatched bases: 6. The CDR3 runs to 13 residues. The germline gives CDR1 LNHNV, CDR2 YYDKDF (reference sequence). CDR3 nucleotide sequence: TGTGCCACCGGGGACAGGGGAGGCGATGAGCAGTTCTTC. Translation gives CATGDRGGDEQFF.

The rearrangement joins TRBV5-1 to TRBJ2-5; 7 positions match TRBD2. The germline V gene encodes CDR1 SGHRS and CDR2 YFSETQ. The CDR3 consists of 13 residues. V lost 3 bases to trimming and J lost 5 bases; unmatched junction nucleotides: 4. The CDR3 loop reads CASSSYGRETQYF. CDR3 DNA sequence: TGCGCCAGCAGCTCCTACGGGAGGGAGACCCAGTACTTC.

The genes are TRBV19 and TRBJ2-3; the match to TRBD1 covers 7 bases. The CDR3 sequence is 15 residues long. CDR1 is LNHDA and CDR2 is SQIVND in the germline V gene (reference sequence). With 6 bases clipped from V and 0 bases from J, the junction kept 6 bases outside the gene matches. CDR3 sequence: CASRQGWFSTDTQYF. The DNA for the CDR3 is TGTGCCAGTAGACAGGGGTGGTTCAGCACAGATACGCAGTATTTT.

Remarks on this clone: A read error may account for a junction end that differs from germline. V gene TRBV9 combines with J gene TRBJ2-7; 10 bases agree with TRBD2. This CDR3 spans 15 amino acids. Germline V gives CDR1 SGDLS, CDR2 YYNGEE. CDR3 amino acids: CASSAASGSPNLLNF. CDR3 nucleotides: TGTGCCAGCAGCGCCGCTAGCGGGAGCCCCAACCTCCTTAACTTC.

The chain's CDR3 is CASSIVQGARGEAFF. In DNA, the CDR3 is TGTGCCAGTAGTATAGTCCAGGGGGCGCGGGGTGAAGCTTTCTTT. The J gene is TRBJ1-1, the V gene TRBV19; TRBD1 matches at 8 bases. V trimming: 1 base; J trimming: 7 bases; junction bases outside the gene matches: 8. Germline CDR1 LNHDA, CDR2 SQIVND (reference sequence). The CDR3 sequence is 15 residues long.

The chain carries TRBV2 and TRBJ1-6; no clear D. Trimming took 3 bases from V and 7 from J, leaving 10 bases between them. Germline CDR1 is SNHLY and CDR2 is FYNNEI. The CDR3 totals 14 residues. CDR3 residues: CASSDVLRNSPLHF. The DNA of the CDR3 is TGTGCCAGCAGTGACGTCCTGAGGAATTCACCCCTCCACTTT.

This chain joins TRBV6-5 and TRBJ2-1; perhaps TRBD2 as D (5 bases). The V gene's germline CDR1 is MNHEY and CDR2 SVGAGI. CDR3 length: 15 amino acids. The V end was cut by 4 bases, the J end by 8 bases, with 18 bases between. The CDR3 nucleotides read TGTGCCAGCAGTTCTGCGACCCGGGGTGGCTATGAGCAGTTCTTC. It translates to CASSSATRGGYEQFF.

The J gene is TRBJ2-7, the V gene TRBV5-6; 9 bases line up with TRBD1. Germline trimming cut 4 bases from V and 4 bases from J; bases unmatched to any gene: 6. The germline V gene has CDR1 SGHDT and CDR2 YYEEEE. The CDR3 consists of 14 residues. The CDR3: CASSRTGQGYEQYF. DNA for the CDR3: TGTGCCAGCAGCCGTACGGGACAGGGTTACGAGCAGTACTTC.

This chain joins TRBV9 and TRBJ1-1; D gene ambiguous. With 4 bases removed from V and 1 base from J, the gap between germline ends came to 14 bases. Germline lookup yields CDR1 SGDLS and CDR2 YYNGEE. This CDR3 comprises 15 residues. CDR3 DNA sequence: TGTGCCAGCAGCCCTTCAGTGGGGAGGAACACTGAAGCTTTCTTT. This gives the protein CASSPSVGRNTEAFF.

This chain joins TRBV28 and TRBJ1-4; TRBD1 aligns across 10 bases. Looked up from germline, CDR1 is MDHEN and CDR2 is SYDVKM. This CDR3 spans 15 amino acids. With V trimmed by 3 bases and J by 7 bases, 5 bases remained unmatched. CDR3 sequence: CASSFIGTGAEKLFF. The CDR3 DNA sequence: TGTGCCAGCAGTTTCATTGGGACAGGGGCTGAAAAACTGTTTTTT.

The J gene is TRBJ2-1, the V gene TRBV2; possible D gene TRBD1, 6 bases. CDR1 is SNHLY, CDR2 FYNNEI, per germline. The CDR3 is made up of 17 amino acids. V gave up 6 bases and J gave up 0 bases, with 18 bases separating them. This CDR3 reads CASSRDQGSSSYNEQFF. CDR3 in DNA: TGTGCCAGCAGCCGGGACCAGGGGTCAAGCTCCTACAATGAGCAGTTCTTC.

This chain connects TRBV5-6 to TRBJ2-3, with D hard to call. V was pared by 2 bases and J by 2 bases, with 3 bases between. Looked up from germline, CDR1 is SGHDT and CDR2 is YYEEEE. The CDR3 is made up of 12 amino acids. CDR3 protein: CASSFSTDTQYF. The CDR3 DNA is TGTGCCAGCAGCTTCTCCACAGATACGCAGTATTTT. Supplemented by reference TRBV5-6 and TRBJ2-3, the full variable domain reads DAGVTQSPTHLIKTRGQQVTLRCSPKSGHDTVSWYQQALGQGPQFIFQYYEEEERQRGNFPDRFSGHQFPNYSSELNVNALLLGDSALYLCASSFSTDTQYFGPGTRLTVL.

V usage is TRBV7-8 and J usage is TRBJ2-7, with 10 bases lining up with TRBD1. The CDR3 covers 16 residues. Trimming at V came to 1 base and at J to 6 bases, leaving 9 bases not matched to a gene. Germline V CDR1 and CDR2: SGHVS, FQNEAQ. CDR3 residues: CASSLGAGTGVFEQYF. The CDR3 bases are TGTGCCAGCAGCTTAGGGGCCGGGACAGGGGTTTTCGAGCAGTACTTC.

The gene calls are TRBV7-9 and TRBJ2-7; D perhaps matches TRBD2 (6 bases). The CDR3 extends over 14 amino acids. Germline assignment: CDR1 SEHNR and CDR2 FQNEAQ (reference sequence). Trimming pared 1 base from V and 5 bases from J, leaving 12 bases between. In DNA, the CDR3 is TGTGCCAGCAGCTTAGGGAGGGCCGGAGACGAGCAGTACTTC. This translates into CASSLGRAGDEQYF.

The chain combines TRBV7-2 with TRBJ1-2; D ambiguous. V was cut by 5 bases and J by 7 bases, with 17 bases left in between. The CDR3 is made up of 14 amino acids. Per the germline V gene, CDR1 is SGHTA and CDR2 is FQGNSA. The CDR3 region has the DNA TGTGCCAGCAGCCCGTTGGGTGGCGGCGGTGGCTACACCTTC. Translation: CASSPLGGGGGYTF.

The chain links TRBV7-7 to TRBJ2-3; 7 bases align to TRBD2. Trimming took 1 base from V and 2 from J; bases not matched to a gene: 6. CDR3 length: 16 amino acids. Germline V CDR1 and CDR2: SSHAT, FNYEAQ (reference sequence). CDR3 nucleotide sequence: TGTGCCAGCAGCTTAGGCCTAGCGGACCCCACAGATACGCAGTATTTT. Residues: CASSLGLADPTDTQYF. Filled out from reference TRBV7-7 and TRBJ2-3, the complete variable domain reads GAGVSQSPRYKVTKRGQDVTLRCDPISSHATLYWYQQALGQGPEFLTYFNYEAQPDKSGLPSDRFSAERPEGSISTLTIQRTEQRDSAMYRCASSLGLADPTDTQYFGPGTRLTVL.